This T cell receptor (beta chain) stems from a study of blood T cell repertoires in COVID-19. About the research overall: There were acute and convalescent COVID-19 samples, and they came from the United States, Italy and Spain. T cells, B-cell-depleted T cells, or PBMCs provided the cDNA or gDNA that served as material.

Germline V gene sequence: CDR1 MNHNS, CDR2 SASEGT. CDR3 size: 15 residues. The V end lost 2 bases, the J end lost 1 base, and 12 bases lay between the germline ends. Seattle-derived patients entered the study during active infection and were followed longitudinally. Sequencing used immunoSEQ multiplex PCR; TCRdb keeps in-frame clones, though not all of them. Among some 200,000 clones, roughly 94% were seen once, and the ten largest hold roughly 0.76%. J is TRBJ2-7 and V is TRBV6-1; tentative D call: TRBD2 (5 bases). The receptor was derived from a man younger than 40 with COVID-19, enrolled during active disease. The sequenced sample was peripheral blood. CDR3 in amino acids: CASSEQRTPSYEQYF. The CDR3 coding sequence is TGTGCCAGCAGTGAACAAAGGACTCCTTCCTACGAGCAGTACTTC.